The 20 T cell receptor beta chains below were found in one sample sequenced in a study of CD8+ T cells in alopecia areata. Sequencing relied on a cDNA template that was reverse transcribed from extracted RNA. Produced via immunoSEQ multiplex PCR; TCRdb's table is partial and in-frame only. The data contain 150,000 to 200,000 clones, approximately 67% of them singletons. Treatment: oral pan-JAK inhibitor, 5-10 mg twice daily. Here the sequenced sample was CD4+ T cells sorted from blood, taken at week 49, from a patient treated with tofacitinib. All receptors come from a human donor with alopecia areata.

Notes on this clone: Other DNA sequences in this sample translate to the same CDR3. The genes are TRBV29-1 and TRBJ1-2; D perhaps matches TRBD1 (6 bases). From germline, CDR1 is SQVTM and CDR2 ANQGSEA. The CDR3 is 13 residues long. V lost 3 bases to trimming and J lost 6 bases, with 14 bases between them. The CDR3 protein is CSVEEQGFHGYTF. The CDR3 DNA sequence: TGCAGCGTTGAGGAACAGGGATTCCATGGCTACACCTTC.

The chain recombines TRBV29-1 with TRBJ1-2; 12 bases are shared with TRBD1. The ends lost 3 bases at V and 7 bases at J; junction bases unmatched: 6. This CDR3 region has 14 residues. Looked up from germline, CDR1 is SQVTM and CDR2 is ANQGSEA. CDR3 amino acids: CSVEGTGGASGYTF. In DNA, the CDR3 is TGCAGCGTTGAGGGGACAGGGGGCGCGAGTGGCTACACCTTC.

The CDR3 sequence is CASSPAARNTDTQYF. The CDR3 DNA reads as TGTGCCAGCAGCCCGGCGGCTAGGAACACAGATACGCAGTATTTT. This sequence joins TRBV12-1 and TRBJ2-3; the table's D call TRBD2 went unverified against the DNA. TRBV12-1 is a pseudogene locus. CDR3 length equals 15 residues.

This sequence joins TRBV29-1 and TRBJ2-3; unclear D gene. Germline lookup yields CDR1 SQVTM and CDR2 ANQGSEA. This CDR3 spans 13 amino acids. Trimming removed 4 bases from V and 6 bases from J, with 14 bases in between. In DNA form, the CDR3 reads TGCAGCGTTGGAGGTGGGGTAGCTGATACGCAGTATTTT. Translation gives CSVGGGVADTQYF.

This clone has more than one count but fewer than ten. The chain uses TRBV29-1 and TRBJ2-5; weak D call: TRBD1 (6 bases). The end of the DNA is better explained by TRBJ2-7, so the J call may be wrong. This CDR3 comprises 14 residues. Per the germline V gene, CDR1 is SQVTM and CDR2 is ANQGSEA. CDR3 sequence: CSVSNRVPPHEQYF. The CDR3 DNA follows: TGCAGCGTTTCAAACAGGGTTCCCCCCCACGAGCAGTACTTC.

The chain has TRBV9 and TRBJ2-2; the match to TRBD1 covers 7 bases. The trim removed 2 bases at V and 3 bases at J, leaving 4 bases unmatched. The V gene's germline CDR1 is SGDLS and CDR2 YYNGEE. The CDR3 contains 15 residues. CDR3 sequence (DNA): TGTGCCAGCAGCGTTGGACAGGCCCACACCGGGGAGCTGTTTTTT. It codes for CASSVGQAHTGELFF.

The chain employs TRBV7-9 and TRBJ2-5, with a possible D match to TRBD1 (5 bases). This CDR3 comprises 14 residues. Deletions cut 1 base from V and 5 bases from J, with 11 bases between. Germline V gives CDR1 SEHNR, CDR2 FQNEAQ (reference sequence). The CDR3 region is CASSLGMAGETQYF. Here the CDR3 DNA reads TGTGCCAGCAGCTTAGGCATGGCAGGGGAGACCCAGTACTTC.

The CDR3 DNA is TGCAGCGTTGGCACGCCAACCCATTCCGAGCAGTACTTC. This codes for CSVGTPTHSEQYF. J is TRBJ2-7 and V is TRBV29-1; D is uncertain. Germline-derived CDR1 and CDR2 are SQVTM and ANQGSEA. CDR3 size: 13 residues. V lost 4 bases and J lost 6, with 16 bases in between.

The chain links TRBV5-1 to TRBJ2-1; a possible D gene is TRBD1 (5 bases). The CDR3 length is 13 residues. Germline lookup yields CDR1 SGHRS and CDR2 YFSETQ. Trimming cost V 4 bases and J 7 bases, with 12 bases left between them. DNA of the CDR3: TGCGCCAGCAGCCCGACAGCCTCGAATGAGCAGTTCTTC. Amino acid sequence: CASSPTASNEQFF.

V and J are TRBV29-1 and TRBJ2-7; no definite D call. The ends were cut back, 5 bases at V and 0 bases at J, with 11 bases in the middle. In germline, CDR1 is SQVTM, CDR2 ANQGSEA. The CDR3 has 13 amino acids. This chain's CDR3 is CSVRTVSSYEQYF. Written as DNA, the CDR3 is TGCAGCGTTCGCACAGTGAGCTCCTACGAGCAGTACTTC.

The chain employs TRBV9 and TRBJ2-7; D is undetermined. The germline CDR1 and CDR2 sequences are SGDLS and YYNGEE. V was pared by 0 bases and J by 5 bases, with 9 bases between. The CDR3 consists of 13 residues. CDR3 sequence: CASSVGVSDEQYF. In DNA form, the CDR3 reads TGTGCCAGCAGCGTAGGAGTGTCCGACGAGCAGTACTTC.

Worth noting for this clone: Other DNA sequences from this sample encode an identical CDR3 as well. The V and J genes are TRBV27 and TRBJ2-2; no clear D gene. This CDR3 has 13 residues. V was trimmed by 6 bases and J by 6 bases, leaving 11 bases between them. Per the germline V gene, CDR1 is MNHEY and CDR2 is SMNVEV (reference sequence). The CDR3: CASSPSRAGELFF. CDR3 DNA sequence: TGTGCCAGCAGCCCCTCACGGGCCGGGGAGCTGTTTTTT.

This rearrangement joins TRBV5-6 to TRBJ1-5; D unclear. Trimming took 4 bases from V and 9 from J, leaving 11 bases between them. CDR1 and CDR2 (germline): SGHDT, YYEEEE. The CDR3 length is 12 residues. CDR3 residues: CASSRPYGPQHF. The CDR3 DNA is TGTGCCAGCAGCCGCCCGTATGGGCCCCAGCATTTT.

This clone was recorded a few times. This chain joins TRBV2 and TRBJ1-4; no reliable D call. Looked up from germline, CDR1 is SNHLY and CDR2 is FYNNEI. V was shortened by 3 bases and J by 5 bases, with 7 bases between the two germline ends. CDR3 length: 13 residues. The CDR3 reads CASSDWGNEKLFF. The CDR3 DNA follows: TGTGCCAGCAGTGATTGGGGAAATGAAAAACTGTTTTTT.

The chain couples TRBV7-2 to TRBJ1-1; 8 nucleotides match TRBD1. The CDR3 totals 14 residues. Germline CDR1 SGHTA, CDR2 FQGNSA. Unmatched junction bases numbered 6, after V lost 7 bases and J lost 2 bases. CDR3 sequence (DNA): TGTGCCAGCACCAGGGGACAGGCTAACACTGAAGCTTTCTTT. It yields the protein CASTRGQANTEAFF. Variable domain in full (rest from reference TRBV7-2 and TRBJ1-1): GAGVSQSPSNKVTEKGKDVELRCDPISGHTALYWYRQSLGQGLEFLIYFQGNSAPDKSGLPSDRFSAERTGGSVSTLTIQRTQQEDSAVYLCASTRGQANTEAFFGQGTRLTVV.

The chain recombines TRBV2 with TRBJ1-1; 8 nucleotides agree with TRBD1. V lost 8 bases, J lost 7 bases, and 15 bases stayed unmatched. Germline V gene lookup returns CDR1 SNHLY and CDR2 FYNNEI. This CDR3 spans 15 amino acids. The CDR3: CASGAEPPDRGEAFF. CDR3 DNA: TGTGCCAGCGGAGCGGAACCGCCTGACAGGGGTGAAGCTTTCTTT.

The CDR3 protein is CSVGRSGGANYGYTF. The CDR3, as DNA: TGCAGCGTTGGTCGTTCGGGCGGAGCTAACTATGGCTACACCTTC. The chain employs TRBV29-1 and TRBJ1-2; D uncertain. The germline V gene encodes CDR1 SQVTM and CDR2 ANQGSEA. Between the trimmed V and J ends, which lost 4 bases and 0 bases, there was a span of 15 bases. This CDR3 is built from 15 residues.

V and J are TRBV30 and TRBJ1-1; tentatively, D is TRBD1 (6 bases). The germline V gene has CDR1 GTSNPN and CDR2 SVGIG (reference sequence). This CDR3 is 13 amino acids long. V was trimmed by 8 bases and J by 3 bases, leaving 16 bases between them. The CDR3 DNA is TGTGCCGGCTACAGGGATGCGCACACTGAAGCTTTCTTT. Its translation is CAGYRDAHTEAFF. Using reference TRBV30 and TRBJ1-1 for the parts outside the CDR3, the full variable domain is SQTIHQWPATLVQPVGSPLSLECTVEGTSNPNLYWYRQAAGRGLQLLFYSVGIGQISSEVPQNLSASRPQDRQFILSSKKLLLSDSGFYLCAGYRDAHTEAFFGQGTRLTVV.

V gene TRBV4-3 combines with J gene TRBJ2-7, with D unresolved. Looked up from germline, CDR1 is LGHNA and CDR2 is YSLEER. This CDR3 contains 15 residues. V lost 4 bases and J lost 0, with 13 bases in between. The CDR3 here is CASSPRRATSYEQYF. CDR3 sequence (DNA): TGCGCCAGCAGCCCCCGACGGGCAACCTCCTACGAGCAGTACTTC.

The rearrangement joins TRBV30 to TRBJ2-5, with D tentatively TRBD2 (7 bases). V was cut by 2 bases and J by 5 bases, with 21 bases left in between. The germline gives CDR1 GTSNPN, CDR2 SVGIG (reference sequence). The CDR3 covers 16 residues. Here the CDR3 reads CAWSKGGGARRETQYF. The CDR3 DNA sequence: TGTGCCTGGAGTAAAGGAGGGGGGGCCAGGCGGGAGACCCAGTACTTC.